This TCR beta chain was found in a study of OX40 agonist ivuxolimab in advanced cancers. Findings and caveats of the study: Among the lowest peripheral clonal expansion occurred in 0.1-3.0 mg/kg partial responders.

Individuals having autoimmune disease history or systemic immunosuppression were not enrolled. Drawing of blood for sampling happened at baseline, at cycle 4 day 1, and at cycle 7 day 1. As for this clone: The antigen remains undetermined.

Sequencing used immunoSEQ multiplex PCR; TCRdb keeps in-frame clones, though not all of them. The sample consists of tens of thousands of clones, 80% to 95% of them appearing once. Germline V gene lookup returns CDR1 MNHNY and CDR2 SVGAGI (reference sequence). The CDR3 runs to 14 residues. Trimming took off 0 bases at V and 9 bases at J, with 12 bases between the two ends. This sequence originates from an adult with an advanced solid tumor such as melanoma, head and neck, liver or kidney cancer. The V call is TRBV6-6, the J call TRBJ2-1, with D unclear. The starting material was CD4+ or CD8+ T cells sorted from blood, obtained in a trial of the OX40 agonist ivuxolimab. The chain's CDR3 is CASSYSLGGSEQFF. CDR3 sequence (DNA): TGTGCCAGCAGTTACTCTCTGGGTGGGTCTGAGCAGTTCTTC.